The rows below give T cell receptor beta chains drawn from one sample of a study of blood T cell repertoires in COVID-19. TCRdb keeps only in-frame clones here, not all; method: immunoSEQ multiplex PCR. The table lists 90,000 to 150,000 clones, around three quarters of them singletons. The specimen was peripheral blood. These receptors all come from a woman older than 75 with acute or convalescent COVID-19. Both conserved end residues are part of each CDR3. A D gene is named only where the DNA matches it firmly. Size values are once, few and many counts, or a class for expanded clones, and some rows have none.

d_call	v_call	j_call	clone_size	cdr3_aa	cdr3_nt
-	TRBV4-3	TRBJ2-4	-	CASSQGPRVGQNIQYF	TGCGCCAGCAGCCAAGGCCCTCGGGTCGGCCAAAACATTCAGTACTTC
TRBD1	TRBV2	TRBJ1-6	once	CASGRDRDNSPLHF	TGTGCCAGCGGCCGGGACAGGGATAATTCACCCCTCCACTTT
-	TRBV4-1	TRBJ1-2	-	CASSQGRALGYGYTF	TGCGCCAGCAGCCAAGGGCGGGCGCTTGGCTATGGCTACACCTTC
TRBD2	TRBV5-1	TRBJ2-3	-	CASSSELLAGGHRDTQYF	TGCGCCAGCAGCTCGGAACTACTAGCGGGGGGCCACAGAGATACGCAGTATTTT
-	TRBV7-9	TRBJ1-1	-	CASSREGGLEAFF	TGTGCCAGCAGCCGAGAGGGCGGGCTTGAAGCTTTCTTT
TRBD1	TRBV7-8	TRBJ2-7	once	CASSPRQGTNYEQYF	TGTGCCAGCAGCCCCCGACAGGGTACCAACTACGAGCAGTACTTC
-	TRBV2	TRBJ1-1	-	CASSETGSLNTEAFF	TGTGCCAGCAGTGAAACGGGTTCTCTGAACACTGAAGCTTTCTTT
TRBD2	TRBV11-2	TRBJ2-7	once	CASSQSGRAYEQYF	TGTGCCAGCAGCCAGAGCGGGAGGGCGTACGAGCAGTACTTC
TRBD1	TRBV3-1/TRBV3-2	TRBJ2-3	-	CASSPGTGGTDTQYF	TGTGCCAGCAGCCCAGGGACAGGGGGCACAGATACGCAGTATTTT
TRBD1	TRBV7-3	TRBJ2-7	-	CASSLRGGLDYEQYF	TGTGCCAGCAGCTTAAGAGGGGGCCTGGACTACGAGCAGTACTTC
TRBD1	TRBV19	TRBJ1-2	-	CASSSDRDLSYGYTF	TGTGCCAGTAGTTCGGACAGGGATCTCTCTTATGGCTACACCTTC
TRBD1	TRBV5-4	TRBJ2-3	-	CASSFRTGSITDTQYF	TGTGCCAGCAGCTTTAGGACAGGGAGTATCACAGATACGCAGTATTTT
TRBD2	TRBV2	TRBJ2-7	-	CASRRSSGYEQYF	TGTGCCAGCCGTCGCTCTAGCGGCTACGAGCAGTACTTC
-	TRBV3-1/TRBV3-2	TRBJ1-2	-	CASSQSRQLSSYGYTF	TGTGCCAGCAGCCAATCTAGACAGCTCTCGAGCTATGGCTACACCTTC
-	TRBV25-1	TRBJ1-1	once	CASSDRWDGGTEAFF	TGTGCCAGCAGCGACCGGTGGGACGGGGGCACTGAAGCTTTCTTT
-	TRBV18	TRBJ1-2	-	CASSLSEGYYGYTF	TGTGCCAGCTCCCTATCCGAGGGTTACTATGGCTACACCTTC
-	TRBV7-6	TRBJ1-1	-	CASSSGDEAFF	TGTGCCAGCAGCTCAGGGGATGAAGCTTTCTTT
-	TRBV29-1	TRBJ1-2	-	CSVEGLRGYGYTF	TGCAGCGTTGAAGGACTCAGGGGCTATGGCTACACCTTC
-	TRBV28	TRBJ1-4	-	CASSLIQGRGEKLFF	TGTGCCAGCAGTTTAATACAGGGAAGAGGTGAAAAACTGTTTTTT
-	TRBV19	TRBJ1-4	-	CASRGAGAGNEKLFF	TGTGCCAGTAGAGGAGCAGGTGCGGGGAATGAAAAACTGTTTTTT
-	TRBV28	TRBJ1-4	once	CASSLWDKQKLFF	TGTGCCAGCAGTTTATGGGACAAACAAAAACTGTTTTTT
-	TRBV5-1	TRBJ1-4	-	CASSSTENNEKLFF	TGCGCCAGCAGCTCCACAGAGAATAATGAAAAACTGTTTTTT
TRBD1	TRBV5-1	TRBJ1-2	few	CASSLAPATGEFGYTF	TGCGCCAGCAGCTTGGCCCCCGCCACAGGGGAGTTTGGCTACACCTTC
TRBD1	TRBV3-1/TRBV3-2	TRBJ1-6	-	CASSQGTGFNSPLHF	TGTGCCAGCAGCCAAGGGACAGGGTTTAATTCACCCCTCCACTTT
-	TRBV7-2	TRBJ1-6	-	CASSLGPTGSPLHF	TGTGCCAGCAGCTTAGGCCCGACAGGTTCACCCCTCCACTTT
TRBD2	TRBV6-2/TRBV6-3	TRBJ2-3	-	CASSYSKGLAGSSTDTQYF	TGTGCCAGCAGTTACTCGAAGGGACTAGCGGGGAGCAGCACAGATACGCAGTATTTT
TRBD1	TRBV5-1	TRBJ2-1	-	CASSFGTAYNEQFF	TGCGCCAGCAGCTTCGGGACAGCCTACAATGAGCAGTTCTTC
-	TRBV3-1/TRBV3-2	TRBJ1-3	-	CASSQVMSNTIYF	TGTGCCAGCAGCCAAGTCATGAGCAACACCATATATTTT
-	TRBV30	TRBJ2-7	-	CAWSGVAGKSSYEQYF	TGTGCCTGGAGTGGAGTGGCAGGGAAAAGCTCCTACGAGCAGTACTTC
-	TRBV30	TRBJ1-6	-	CAWSTGRDSPLHF	TGTGCCTGGAGTACAGGGAGGGATTCACCCCTCCACTTT
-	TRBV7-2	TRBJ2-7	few	CASSLERLPSYEQYF	TGTGCCAGCAGCTTAGAACGACTACCATCCTACGAGCAGTACTTC
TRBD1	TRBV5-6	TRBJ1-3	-	CASSYLGGQGLQSGNTIYF	TGTGCCAGCAGCTACTTGGGGGGACAGGGACTACAATCCGGAAACACCATATATTTT
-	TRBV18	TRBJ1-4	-	CASSPRPQRLPTNEKLFF	TGTGCCAGCTCACCACGTCCACAACGCCTGCCAACTAATGAAAAACTGTTTTTT
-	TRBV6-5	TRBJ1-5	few	CASSSTGPWQPQHF	TGTGCCAGCAGTTCTACAGGGCCCTGGCAGCCCCAGCATTTT
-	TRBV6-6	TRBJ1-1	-	CASSPGGGRNTEAFF	TGTGCCAGCAGCCCCGGGGGGGGTCGGAACACTGAAGCTTTCTTT
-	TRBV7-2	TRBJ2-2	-	CASSLSWSGELFF	TGTGCCAGCAGCCTTAGTTGGTCCGGGGAGCTGTTTTTT
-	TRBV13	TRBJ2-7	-	CASSPPFSYEQYF	TGTGCCAGCAGCCCCCCCTTCTCCTACGAGCAGTACTTC
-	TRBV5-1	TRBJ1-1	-	CASSGQGFTEAFF	TGCGCCAGCAGTGGGCAGGGGTTCACTGAAGCTTTCTTT
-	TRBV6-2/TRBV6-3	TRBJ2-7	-	CASSYRGSGEQYF	TGTGCCAGCAGTTACAGGGGGAGCGGTGAGCAGTACTTC
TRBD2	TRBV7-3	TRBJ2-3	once	CASSLIPGGADTQYF	TGTGCCAGCAGCTTAATCCCCGGGGGGGCAGATACGCAGTATTTT
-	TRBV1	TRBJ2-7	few	CTSTRGLVHEQYF	TGCACCAGCACCCGCGGACTAGTACACGAGCAGTACTTC
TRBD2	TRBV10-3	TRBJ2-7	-	CAISEAERRETVQYF	TGTGCCATCAGTGAGGCCGAGAGGCGGGAGACCGTGCAGTACTTC
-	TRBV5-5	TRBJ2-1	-	CASSLLAGPYNEQFF	TGTGCCAGCAGCCTCCTGGCGGGCCCCTACAATGAGCAGTTCTTC
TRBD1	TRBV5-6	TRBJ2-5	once	CASSFRTGGIETQYF	TGTGCCAGCAGCTTTCGGACAGGGGGCATAGAGACCCAGTACTTC
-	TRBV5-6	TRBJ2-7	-	CASAKGGVTYEQYF	TGTGCCAGCGCCAAAGGGGGTGTTACCTACGAGCAGTACTTC
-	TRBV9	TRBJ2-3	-	CASSVGVGAGTDTQYF	TGTGCCAGCAGCGTAGGGGTAGGGGCGGGCACAGATACGCAGTATTTT
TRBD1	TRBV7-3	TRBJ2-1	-	CASSPDRVYPEQFF	TGTGCCAGCAGCCCGGACAGGGTCTACCCTGAGCAGTTCTTC